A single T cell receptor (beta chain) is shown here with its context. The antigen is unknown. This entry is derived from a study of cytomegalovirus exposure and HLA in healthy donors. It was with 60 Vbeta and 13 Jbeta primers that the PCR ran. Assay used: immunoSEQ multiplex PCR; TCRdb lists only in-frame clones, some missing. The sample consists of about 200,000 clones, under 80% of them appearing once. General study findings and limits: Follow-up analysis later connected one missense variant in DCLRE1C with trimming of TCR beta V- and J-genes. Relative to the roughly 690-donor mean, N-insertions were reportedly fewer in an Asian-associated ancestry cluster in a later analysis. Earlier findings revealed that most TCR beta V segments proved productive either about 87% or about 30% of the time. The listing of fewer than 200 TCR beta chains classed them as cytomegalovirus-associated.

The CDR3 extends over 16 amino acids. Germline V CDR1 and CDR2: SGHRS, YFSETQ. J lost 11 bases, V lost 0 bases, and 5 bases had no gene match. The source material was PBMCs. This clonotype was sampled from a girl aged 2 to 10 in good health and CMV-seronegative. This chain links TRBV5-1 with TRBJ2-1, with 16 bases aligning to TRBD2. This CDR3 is CASSLVQGLAGGKQFF. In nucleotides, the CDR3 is TGCGCCAGCAGCTTGGTCCAGGGACTAGCGGGAGGGAAGCAGTTCTTC.